This T cell receptor beta chain stems from a study of T cell responses to AZD1222 COVID-19 vaccine. As regards this clone: Its target is unknown.

Study-wide results and limits: The CD4 TCRs associated with vaccination extended across spike and predominated at 160-218 and 743-854. White British ancestry dominated among donors, who included more females, and clonal diversity was possibly underestimated.

The germline CDR1 and CDR2 sequences are SGHRS and YFSETQ. The ends lost 3 bases at V and 0 bases at J; junction bases unmatched: 23. CDR3 length equals 21 residues. TCRdb's table, derived via immunoSEQ multiplex PCR, lists solely in-frame clones and lacks some. The data show over 120,000 clones, 86% seen once. This TCR was recovered from an adult who received the AZD1222 COVID-19 vaccine. The rearrangement links TRBV5-1 to TRBJ1-1; 7 bases are a match to TRBD1. This specimen was peripheral blood, taken 28 days after the second AZD1222 dose. CDR3 DNA sequence: TGCGCCAGCAGCTCGGGGACAGCCCCTTCGGGTCTAGCTATCATGAACACTGAAGCTTTCTTT. Protein product: CASSSGTAPSGLAIMNTEAFF.